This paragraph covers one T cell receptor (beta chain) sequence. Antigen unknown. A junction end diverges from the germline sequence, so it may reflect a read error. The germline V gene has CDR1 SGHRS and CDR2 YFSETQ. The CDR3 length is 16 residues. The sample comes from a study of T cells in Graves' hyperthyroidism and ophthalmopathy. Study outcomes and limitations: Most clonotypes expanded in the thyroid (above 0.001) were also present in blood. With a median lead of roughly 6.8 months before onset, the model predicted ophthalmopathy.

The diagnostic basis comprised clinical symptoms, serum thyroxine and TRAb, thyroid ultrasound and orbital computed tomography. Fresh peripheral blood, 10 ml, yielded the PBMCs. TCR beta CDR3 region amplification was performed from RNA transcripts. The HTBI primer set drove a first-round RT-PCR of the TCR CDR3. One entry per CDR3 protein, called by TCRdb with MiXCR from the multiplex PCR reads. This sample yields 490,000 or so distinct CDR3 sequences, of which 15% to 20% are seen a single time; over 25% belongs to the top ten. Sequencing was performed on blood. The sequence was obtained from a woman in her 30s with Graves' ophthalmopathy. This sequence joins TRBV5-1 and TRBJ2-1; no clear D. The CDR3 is CASSPRVWGSYNEQFF. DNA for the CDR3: TGTGCCAGCAGTCCTCGAGTGTGGGGCTCCTACAATGAGCAGTTCTTC.